Listed here are 20 T cell receptor beta chains from one sample, sequenced in a study of shared clonotypes between healthy human individuals. Assay used: immunoSEQ multiplex PCR; TCRdb lists only in-frame clones, some missing. The sample has 2 million to 2.5 million clones, around 95% seen once; the top ten hold roughly 0.13%. Sequenced material: naive CD4+ T cells sorted from blood. Sample subset: CD45RA+ positively selected. These receptors were collected from a man younger than 35 in good health.

The CDR3 loop is CASRNLGESTDTQYF. DNA for the CDR3: TGTGCCAGCAGGAATCTGGGGGAGTCGACAGATACGCAGTATTTT. The J gene is TRBJ2-3, the V gene TRBV27, with D perhaps matching TRBD1 or TRBD2 (5 bases each). There are 15 residues in the CDR3. Deletions cut 6 bases from V and 3 bases from J, with 16 bases between. Germline CDR1 MNHEY, CDR2 SMNVEV (reference sequence).

The rearrangement uses TRBV7-3 and TRBJ2-3, with no clear D. Trimming took 5 bases from V and 4 from J, leaving 16 bases between them. The germline V gene encodes CDR1 SGHTA and CDR2 FQGTGA. The CDR3 is 15 residues long. This chain's CDR3 is CASSPQGGVADTQYF. The CDR3 nucleotides read TGTGCCAGCAGCCCTCAAGGTGGGGTTGCAGATACGCAGTATTTT.

With regard to this clone: Other nucleotide sequences from this sample produce the same CDR3. V is TRBV19 and J is TRBJ1-1; D unclear. The V gene's germline CDR1 is LNHDA and CDR2 SQIVND (reference sequence). V was pared by 2 bases and J by 1 base, with 5 bases between. This CDR3 is 13 amino acids long. DNA for the CDR3: TGTGCCAGTAGTATAAGACAGAACACTGAAGCTTTCTTT. It is translated as CASSIRQNTEAFF.

The chain has TRBV5-6 and TRBJ2-3; D remains ambiguous. CDR1 is SGHDT, CDR2 YYEEEE, per germline. The ends were cut back, 5 bases at V and 2 bases at J, with 6 bases in the middle. This CDR3 comprises 12 residues. This CDR3 reads CASRGVTDTQYF. The CDR3 DNA is TGTGCCAGCAGGGGCGTCACAGATACGCAGTATTTT. Drawing the rest from reference TRBV5-6 and TRBJ2-3, the complete variable domain is DAGVTQSPTHLIKTRGQQVTLRCSPKSGHDTVSWYQQALGQGPQFIFQYYEEEERQRGNFPDRFSGHQFPNYSSELNVNALLLGDSALYLCASRGVTDTQYFGPGTRLTVL.

The V call is TRBV11-2, the J call TRBJ1-2, with D perhaps matching TRBD1 (5 bases). With 5 bases removed from V and 4 bases from J, the gap between germline ends came to 14 bases. Germline values: CDR1 SGHAT, CDR2 FQNNGV. The CDR3 consists of 14 residues. The CDR3 loop is CASSPGGGSYGYTF. CDR3 nucleotides: TGTGCCAGCAGCCCCGGGGGGGGATCCTATGGCTACACCTTC.

The rearrangement links TRBV6-5 to TRBJ2-2, with TRBD2 identical over 10 bases. Trimming removed 6 bases from V and 3 bases from J; junction bases left unmatched: 4. The CDR3 sequence is 15 residues long. The germline V gene has CDR1 MNHEY and CDR2 SVGAGI. CDR3 amino acids: CASRRAGGDTGELFF. As DNA, the CDR3 is TGTGCCAGCAGGAGAGCGGGGGGGGACACCGGGGAGCTGTTTTTT.

The chain is built from TRBV4-2 and TRBJ2-1; D unresolved. This CDR3 region has 18 residues. Between the trimmed V and J ends, which lost 0 bases and 4 bases, there was a span of 19 bases. The germline V gene encodes CDR1 LGHNA and CDR2 YNFKEQ. CDR3 loop: CASSQDLLSSLGYNEQFF. The CDR3 DNA is TGTGCCAGCAGCCAAGACCTTTTGAGTTCGCTGGGATACAATGAGCAGTTCTTC.

The chain links TRBV11-2 to TRBJ2-5, with D unresolved. Trimming stripped 6 bases from V and 4 bases from J, with 15 bases between. The CDR3 totals 14 residues. Germline CDR1 SGHAT, CDR2 FQNNGV. CDR3 sequence: CASRVLEARETQYF. As DNA, the CDR3 is TGTGCCAGCAGAGTATTAGAAGCGAGAGAGACCCAGTACTTC.

This clone is a singleton in its sample. The V and J genes are TRBV12-5 and TRBJ1-5, with D perhaps matching TRBD1 (5 bases). Germline lookup yields CDR1 LGHNT and CDR2 FRNRAP. The ends were cut back, 1 base at V and 1 base at J, with 11 bases in the middle. CDR3 length: 16 amino acids. In nucleotides, the CDR3 is TGTGCTAGTGGTTTGGCAGGGTCTCGGAGCAATCAGCCCCAGCATTTT. This translates into CASGLAGSRSNQPQHF.

For the CDR3, the DNA is TGCGCCAGCAGCCAAGAGGCGGGGGCACGGTACGAGCAGTACTTC. Encoded protein: CASSQEAGARYEQYF. The chain joins TRBV4-3 to TRBJ2-7; the D gene is possibly TRBD2 (7 bases). V was pared by 0 bases and J by 4 bases, with 13 bases between. This CDR3 has 15 amino acids. Germline lookup yields CDR1 LGHNA and CDR2 YSLEER.

The rearrangement uses TRBV6-5 and TRBJ2-3; D is ambiguous. V dropped 6 bases and J dropped 4 bases, with 14 bases sitting between them. The CDR3 has 14 residues. Germline CDR1 reads MNHEY; CDR2 reads SVGAGI. CDR3 sequence reads: CASSPNSPPDTQYF. DNA for the CDR3: TGTGCCAGCAGCCCCAATAGTCCCCCAGATACGCAGTATTTT.

Regarding this clone: This sample also contains other DNA sequences that code for the same CDR3. The chain carries TRBV18 and TRBJ2-5, with 7 positions matching TRBD2. After removal of 3 bases from V and 2 bases from J, the junction contained 3 bases not matched to a gene. From germline, CDR1 is KGHSH and CDR2 LQKENI. The CDR3 length is 14 residues. CDR3: CASSPGRGQETQYF. DNA of the CDR3: TGTGCCAGCTCACCGGGGAGGGGTCAAGAGACCCAGTACTTC.

The chain uses TRBV2 and TRBJ1-1; 7 bases are a match to TRBD1. The ends lost 10 bases at V and 0 bases at J; junction bases unmatched: 8. This CDR3 contains 14 residues. Per the germline V gene, CDR1 is SNHLY and CDR2 is FYNNEI. Here the CDR3 DNA reads TGTGCCACGGATCAGGGGGTTCTGAACACTGAAGCTTTCTTT. Residues: CATDQGVLNTEAFF.

This clone was detected once. The chain carries TRBV7-9 and TRBJ2-2; 9 bases are a match to TRBD2. This CDR3 comprises 12 residues. V shed 8 bases, J shed 6 bases, and the junction held 1 base outside the gene matches. CDR1 and CDR2 (germline): SEHNR, FQNEAQ (reference sequence). The CDR3 DNA reads TGTGCCAGCCCTAGCGGGGCCGGGGAGCTGTTTTTT. Its protein product is CASPSGAGELFF.

In regard to this clone: Within the sample, other DNA sequences also encode this same CDR3. The genes are TRBV5-1 and TRBJ2-3; TRBD2 matches 12 bases. The V gene end was trimmed by 2 bases and the J gene end by 2 bases; junction bases not matched to a gene: 3. This CDR3 contains 16 residues. Germline V CDR1 and CDR2: SGHRS, YFSETQ. CDR3 DNA: TGCGCCAGCAGCTTAACTAGCGGGAGGACCACAGATACGCAGTATTTT. Translation: CASSLTSGRTTDTQYF. The whole variable domain, remainder taken from reference TRBV5-1 and TRBJ2-3, is KAGVTQTPRYLIKTRGQQVTLSCSPISGHRSVSWYQQTPGQGLQFLFEYFSETQRNKGNFPGRFSGRQFSNSRSEMNVSTLELGDSALYLCASSLTSGRTTDTQYFGPGTRLTVL.

The count of this clone is one. The V call is TRBV6-5, the J call TRBJ2-5; 8 nucleotides line up with TRBD1. The J call may be faulty, since TRBJ2-7 better matches the DNA end. The length of the CDR3 is 14 residues. The germline gives CDR1 MNHEY, CDR2 SVGAGI. The CDR3 region has the DNA TGTGCCAGCACCCGGGACAGGAGCTCCTACGAGCAGTACTTC. It is translated as CASTRDRSSYEQYF.

V is TRBV7-9 and J is TRBJ1-1; 10 nucleotides line up with TRBD1. In germline, CDR1 is SEHNR, CDR2 FQNEAQ (reference sequence). J was trimmed by 3 bases and V by 5 bases; bases with no gene match: 3. The CDR3 runs to 14 residues. CDR3: CASSPGTGDTEAFF. DNA of the CDR3: TGTGCCAGCAGCCCCGGGACAGGGGACACTGAAGCTTTCTTT.

A note on this clone: The same CDR3 also results from other DNA sequences found in this sample. CDR3: CASSLGDSPNQPQHF. The CDR3, as DNA: TGTGCCAGCAGCTTAGGGGACAGCCCCAATCAGCCCCAGCATTTT. The chain links TRBV7-9 to TRBJ1-5, with 7 bases that match TRBD1. The germline gives CDR1 SEHNR, CDR2 FQNEAQ (reference sequence). The V and J ends lost 1 base and 3 bases, in that order; junction bases with no gene match: 3. This CDR3 comprises 15 residues.

This CDR3 reads CASSRGLTERDEQFF. In DNA, the CDR3 is TGTGCCAGCTCCCGTGGACTCACAGAACGCGATGAGCAGTTCTTC. The J gene is TRBJ2-1, the V gene TRBV18; weak D call: TRBD2 (5 bases). This CDR3 has 15 residues. V dropped 6 bases and J dropped 8 bases, with 20 bases sitting between them. Germline V lookup: CDR1 KGHSH, CDR2 LQKENI.

This chain uses TRBV5-3 with TRBJ2-4; 10 bases map to TRBD2. TRBV5-3 is known as an ORF, though its function is uncertain. There are 16 residues in the CDR3. V lost 1 base, J lost 3 bases, and 4 bases stayed unmatched. The CDR3 loop is CARSLTLAGDKNIQYF. In DNA form, the CDR3 reads TGTGCCAGAAGCTTGACGCTAGCGGGAGACAAAAACATTCAGTACTTC.